Each of the 30 T cell receptor beta chains below was sequenced from the same sample in a study of blood T cells in healthy people across ages (dated by TCRdb to about 2015). Library preparation used 5' RACE. Instrument on record: Illumina HiSeq 2500. The second PCR ran for roughly 7 to 12 cycles and used a J-beta primer mix along with a sample-barcoded 5' primer. TCRdb trimmed public reads at Q25 via fastp, called clones via MiXCR and kept in-frame beta chains. Every distinct CDR3 protein forms one entry, paired with its most common genes and DNA. The sample table contains about 840,000 distinct CDR3 sequences; only one count was recorded for about 27% of them. Of the sample, about 9.4% is held by the ten largest clones. This same sample was also part of a study on T cells of mothers and their children.

The specimen sequenced was blood. Receptors originate from a woman in her thirties or forties in good health.

This clonotype was counted many times. The chain has TRBV7-2 and TRBJ1-2; TRBD1 aligns across 7 bases. Germline CDR1 SGHTA, CDR2 FQGNSA. This CDR3 is built from 16 residues. The J segment lost 1 base and the V segment lost 1 base, leaving 6 bases of the junction unmatched. For the CDR3, the DNA is TGTGCCAGCAGCTTAGTTCCGGGACAGAATAACTATGGCTACACCTTC. Translated: CASSLVPGQNNYGYTF.

The chain links TRBV20-1 to TRBJ2-1; D ambiguous. Germline V lookup: CDR1 DFQATT, CDR2 SNEGSKA (reference sequence). The CDR3 runs 12 residues. V lost 7 bases and J 8 bases, leaving 15 bases between the germline ends. The CDR3 nucleotides are TGCAGTGTTGGACCCCGAGTCGATGAGCAGTTCTTC. Encoded protein: CSVGPRVDEQFF.

In this sample, this clonotype turned up a few times. V usage is TRBV29-1 and J usage is TRBJ2-5; no firm D call. The CDR3 contains 15 residues. V was cut by 6 bases and J by 11 bases, with 28 bases left in between. Germline V gene lookup returns CDR1 SQVTM and CDR2 ANQGSEA. The CDR3: CSVSTGPQVYSEQYF. CDR3 nucleotide sequence: TGCAGCGTCTCCACCGGGCCTCAGGTTTACAGTGAGCAGTACTTC.

V is TRBV7-2 and J is TRBJ2-1; D possibly corresponds to TRBD2 (6 bases). Germline V gene data show CDR1 as SGHTA and CDR2 as FQGNSA. The CDR3 consists of 14 residues. Trimming shortened V by 2 bases and J by 6 bases, and 11 bases separated the two germline ends. CDR3 sequence: CASSLIPEGNEQFF. The CDR3 DNA is TGTGCCAGCAGCTTAATCCCGGAGGGCAATGAGCAGTTCTTC. The whole variable domain, filled in from reference TRBV7-2 and TRBJ2-1, reads GAGVSQSPSNKVTEKGKDVELRCDPISGHTALYWYRQSLGQGLEFLIYFQGNSAPDKSGLPSDRFSAERTGGSVSTLTIQRTQQEDSAVYLCASSLIPEGNEQFFGPGTRLTVL.

The gene calls are TRBV28 and TRBJ1-1; maybe TRBD1 (5 bases). V lost 3 bases and J lost 1, with 21 bases in between. Germline CDR1 and CDR2: MDHEN and SYDVKM. This CDR3 region has 18 residues. This CDR3 reads CASSFRRKNSGGNTEAFF. CDR3 DNA: TGTGCCAGCAGTTTCCGCAGAAAAAACTCCGGGGGGAACACTGAAGCTTTCTTT. Using reference TRBV28 and TRBJ1-1 for the parts outside the CDR3, the full variable domain is DVKVTQSSRYLVKRTGEKVFLECVQDMDHENMFWYRQDPGLGLRLIYFSYDVKMKEKGDIPEGYSVSREKKERFSLILESASTNQTSMYLCASSFRRKNSGGNTEAFFGQGTRLTVV.

This chain connects TRBV5-1 to TRBJ2-7; D may be TRBD2 (6 bases). CDR3 length equals 14 residues. Germline values: CDR1 SGHRS, CDR2 YFSETQ. The V end lost 4 bases, the J end lost 3 bases, and 14 bases lay between the germline ends. The CDR3 region is CASSTGDGVYEQYF. The CDR3 DNA is TGCGCCAGCAGCACGGGGGACGGAGTCTACGAGCAGTACTTC.

The chain combines TRBV5-5 with TRBJ2-5, with D hard to call. V lost 4 bases and J lost 1, with 14 bases in between. This CDR3 has 15 residues. CDR1 SGHKS and CDR2 YYEKEE come from the germline V gene (reference sequence). The CDR3 sequence is CASSLGRTSQETQYF. CDR3 in DNA: TGTGCCAGCAGCCTCGGACGGACCAGCCAAGAGACCCAGTACTTC.

This clonotype was recorded a few times. The V call is TRBV14, the J call TRBJ1-2; tentative D call: TRBD1 (6 bases). CDR1 SGHDN and CDR2 FVKESK come from the germline V gene. This CDR3 contains 14 residues. The germline V and J ends were trimmed by 3 bases and 8 bases, with 16 bases remaining between them. CDR3 sequence reads: CASSHLGGPMGYTF. CDR3 DNA: TGTGCCAGCAGCCACCTGGGGGGCCCAATGGGCTACACCTTC.

This clonotype was found a few times. V is TRBV6-2 or TRBV6-3 and J is TRBJ1-2; no clear D gene. Trimming removed 4 bases at V and 7 bases at J, with 10 bases between. This CDR3 has 12 residues. Germline lookup yields CDR1 MNHEY and CDR2 SVGEGT. The CDR3 bases are TGTGCCAGCAGTTCCCCGACGGGTGGCTACACCTTC. This sequence encodes CASSSPTGGYTF.

At least ten counts were recorded for this clonotype. This chain links TRBV7-2 with TRBJ2-5, with 9 nucleotides matching TRBD1. CDR3 length: 16 amino acids. Unmatched junction bases numbered 5, after V lost 2 bases and J lost 1 base. Germline V gene lookup returns CDR1 SGHTA and CDR2 FQGNSA. The CDR3 loop reads CASSLRQGGSQETQYF. CDR3 bases: TGTGCCAGCAGCTTAAGACAGGGGGGCTCCCAAGAGACCCAGTACTTC.

This clonotype was seen more than once but under ten times. The gene calls are TRBV7-9 and TRBJ2-5, with D hard to call. CDR3 size: 13 residues. V lost 7 bases to trimming and J lost 5 bases, with 14 bases between them. Looked up from germline, CDR1 is SEHNR and CDR2 is FQNEAQ (reference sequence). The CDR3 here is CASNPVVGETQYF. CDR3 bases: TGTGCCAGCAATCCGGTAGTTGGGGAGACCCAGTACTTC.

The rearrangement joins TRBV12-3 or TRBV12-4 to TRBJ2-6; tentative D call: TRBD1 (7 bases). CDR3 length: 20 residues. V lost 8 bases, J lost 0 bases, and 26 bases lay in between. CDR3 region: CASRLQGRGVLNSGANVLTF. For the CDR3, the DNA is TGTGCCAGCCGCCTCCAGGGCAGGGGGGTTTTGAACTCTGGGGCCAACGTCCTGACTTTC.

This clonotype has just a few counts. This chain joins TRBV28 and TRBJ2-1, with a weak D call TRBD2 (5 bases). The V and J ends lost 2 bases and 1 base respectively, with 12 bases between them. This CDR3 spans 16 amino acids. CDR1 is MDHEN and CDR2 is SYDVKM in the germline V gene. Here the CDR3 reads CASSLETSGSYNEQFF. Here the CDR3 DNA reads TGTGCCAGCAGTTTAGAGACGAGCGGTTCCTACAATGAGCAGTTCTTC.

Of note for this clonotype: The germline gene is not matched at one end of the junction; a read error may be the cause. The gene calls are TRBV9 and TRBJ1-1, with D perhaps TRBD1 (5 bases). This CDR3 has 15 amino acids. From germline, CDR1 is SGDLS and CDR2 YYNGEE. The CDR3 nucleotides read TGTGCCAGCACTCCGACAGAGATGGTGAACACTGGAGCTTTCTTT. Its protein product is CASTPTEMVNTGAFF.

In its sample, this clonotype was seen a few times. The chain combines TRBV14 with TRBJ2-1, with 9 positions matching TRBD1. CDR3 length: 16 amino acids. CDR1 SGHDN and CDR2 FVKESK come from the germline V gene. J was trimmed by 3 bases and V by 3 bases; bases with no gene match: 6. The CDR3 DNA reads as TGTGCCAGCAGCCAGATGGGGACAGGGCTCTACAATGAGCAGTTCTTC. This translates into CASSQMGTGLYNEQFF.

The sample holds a few counts of this clonotype. The chain employs TRBV3-1 and TRBJ1-1, with D unclear. Germline lookup yields CDR1 LGHDT and CDR2 YNNKEL (reference sequence). With 2 bases removed from V and 3 bases from J, the gap between germline ends came to 7 bases. The CDR3 is 13 residues long. The CDR3 DNA follows: TGTGCCAGCAGCCAATTCCGGCACACTGAAGCTTTCTTT. Protein product: CASSQFRHTEAFF.

In DNA, the CDR3 is TGTGCCAGCAGCTTAGGGCCGGAAGCCCAGCCCCAGCATTTT. Residues: CASSLGPEAQPQHF. This rearrangement joins TRBV5-4 to TRBJ1-5; unclear D gene. V was trimmed by 2 bases and J by 7 bases, leaving 13 bases between them. This CDR3 is 14 amino acids long. Germline loops: CDR1 SGHNT, CDR2 YYREEE (reference sequence).

The sample holds a few counts of this clonotype. The gene calls are TRBV20-1 and TRBJ2-1; TRBD2 agrees at 10 bases. Per the germline V gene, CDR1 is DFQATT and CDR2 is SNEGSKA (reference sequence). Trimming at V came to 4 bases and at J to 0 bases, leaving 3 bases not matched to a gene. CDR3 length: 15 amino acids. CDR3 bases: TGCAGTGCTAATAGCGGGGGGAACTCCTACAATGAGCAGTTCTTC. It translates to CSANSGGNSYNEQFF.

The genes are TRBV28 and TRBJ2-7; D ambiguous. The ends were cut back, 5 bases at V and 0 bases at J, with 11 bases in the middle. There are 14 residues in the CDR3. The V gene's germline CDR1 is MDHEN and CDR2 SYDVKM. CDR3 nucleotide sequence: TGTGCCAGCAGTCCTTCCGCCCTCTCCTACGAGCAGTACTTC. This sequence encodes CASSPSALSYEQYF.

The chain's CDR3 is CASSQSVGVGTEAFF. For the CDR3, the DNA is TGTGCCAGCAGTCAAAGTGTTGGGGTGGGCACTGAAGCTTTCTTT. The J gene is TRBJ1-1, the V gene TRBV6-1, with no clear D. There are 15 residues in the CDR3. Trimming removed 5 bases from V and 4 bases from J, with 17 bases in between. Germline-derived CDR1 and CDR2 are MNHNS and SASEGT.

The CDR3 sequence: CASSRQGSYEQFF. The CDR3 DNA is TGTGCCAGCTCACGACAGGGGTCCTACGAGCAGTTCTTC. The chain uses TRBV18 and TRBJ2-1, with TRBD1 identical over 8 bases. CDR3 length: 13 residues. The junction had 6 bases not matched to a gene; V was cut back by 4 bases and J by 10 bases. Looked up from germline, CDR1 is KGHSH and CDR2 is LQKENI. Using reference TRBV18 and TRBJ2-1 for the parts outside the CDR3, the full variable domain is NAGVMQNPRHLVRRRGQEARLRCSPMKGHSHVYWYRQLPEEGLKFMVYLQKENIIDESGMPKERFSAEFPKEGPSILRIQQVVRGDSAAYFCASSRQGSYEQFFGPGTRLTVL.

The CDR3 is CSALRAPGGYTF. The CDR3 nucleotides are TGCAGTGCCCTGAGGGCCCCCGGTGGCTACACCTTC. The chain couples TRBV20-1 to TRBJ1-2; D is unclear. This CDR3 region has 12 residues. Trimming left V 6 bases short and J 7 bases short, with 15 bases between. Germline lookup yields CDR1 DFQATT and CDR2 SNEGSKA (reference sequence).

The chain carries TRBV2 and TRBJ2-5; D is unresolved. Germline values: CDR1 SNHLY, CDR2 FYNNEI. This CDR3 has 11 amino acids. Trimming took 3 bases from V and 11 from J, leaving 10 bases between them. In nucleotides, the CDR3 is TGTGCCAGCAGTGAGGTAAATGAGCAGTACTTC. Its protein is CASSEVNEQYF.

The chain links TRBV27 to TRBJ2-7, with 8 bases that match TRBD1. The CDR3 runs to 15 residues. The germline V gene has CDR1 MNHEY and CDR2 SMNVEV (reference sequence). V gave up 7 bases and J gave up 1 base; unmatched junction bases: 9. The CDR3 coding sequence is TGTGCCAGCAATCCGGGACAGGCAATTTCCTACGAGCAGTACTTC. Translated: CASNPGQAISYEQYF.

The chain recombines TRBV4-1 with TRBJ2-4, with TRBD1 matching over 7 bases. The CDR3 covers 11 residues. Per germline, CDR1 MGHRA and CDR2 YSYEKL. Unmatched junction bases numbered 8, after V lost 6 bases and J lost 15 bases. The CDR3 DNA reads as TGCGCCAGCAGTCAGGACAGGCAGCGGTACTTC. It codes for CASSQDRQRYF.

This clonotype has a count of ten or more. In DNA, the CDR3 is TGCAGTGCTCAGGTCCGGAGCCGAAAGCAGTTCTTC. This encodes CSAQVRSRKQFF. The chain couples TRBV20-1 to TRBJ2-1, with no clear D. Trimming removed 5 bases at V and 11 bases at J, with 16 bases between. The germline V gene has CDR1 DFQATT and CDR2 SNEGSKA (reference sequence). The CDR3 runs 12 residues.

In this sample, this clonotype turned up a few times. Possible read error: a much larger clone is one base away. The chain couples TRBV20-1 to TRBJ2-1; 10 nucleotides align to TRBD2. Germline V gene lookup returns CDR1 DFQATT and CDR2 SNEGSKA (reference sequence). The CDR3 runs 12 residues. In DNA form, the CDR3 reads TGCAGGGCTAGAGCGGGGGGGCTTGAGCAGTTCTTC. It is translated as CRARAGGLEQFF.

This clonotype was detected only a few times. The chain uses TRBV29-1 and TRBJ1-1; tentative D call: TRBD1 (5 bases). Trimming stripped 3 bases from V and 1 base from J, with 6 bases between. The V gene's germline CDR1 is SQVTM and CDR2 ANQGSEA. CDR3 length equals 12 residues. In nucleotides, the CDR3 is TGCAGCGTTGACACAGGGAACACTGAAGCTTTCTTT. It is translated as CSVDTGNTEAFF.

The chain recombines TRBV7-9 with TRBJ1-2; the D gene is possibly TRBD1 (6 bases). Trimming removed 0 bases at V and 8 bases at J, with 13 bases between. CDR1 SEHNR and CDR2 FQNEAQ come from the germline V gene (reference sequence). The CDR3 sequence is 14 residues long. In DNA, the CDR3 is TGTGCCAGCAGCTTAGCGGCGGGGGCGCAGGGCTACACCTTC. Residues: CASSLAAGAQGYTF. The complete variable domain, with remaining parts taken from reference TRBV7-9 and TRBJ1-2, reads DTGVSQNPRHKITKRGQNVTFRCDPISEHNRLYWYRQTLGQGPEFLTYFQNEAQLEKSRLLSDRFSAERPKGSFSTLEIQRTEQGDSAMYLCASSLAAGAQGYTFGSGTRLTVV.

This clonotype was counted only a few times. The chain is built from TRBV11-1 and TRBJ2-3; D is unclear. The V gene's germline CDR1 is SGHAT and CDR2 FQDESV (reference sequence). Trimming stripped 4 bases from V and 3 bases from J, with 20 bases between. This CDR3 has 17 amino acids. This CDR3 is CASSWPGGRPETDTQYF. CDR3 in DNA: TGTGCCAGCAGCTGGCCCGGTGGGCGCCCGGAGACAGATACGCAGTATTTT. Together with reference TRBV11-1 and TRBJ2-3, the CDR3 gives the full variable domain: EAEVAQSPRYKITEKSQAVAFWCDPISGHATLYWYRQILGQGPELLVQFQDESVVDDSQLPKDRFSAERLKGVDSTLKIQPAELGDSAMYLCASSWPGGRPETDTQYFGPGTRLTVL.